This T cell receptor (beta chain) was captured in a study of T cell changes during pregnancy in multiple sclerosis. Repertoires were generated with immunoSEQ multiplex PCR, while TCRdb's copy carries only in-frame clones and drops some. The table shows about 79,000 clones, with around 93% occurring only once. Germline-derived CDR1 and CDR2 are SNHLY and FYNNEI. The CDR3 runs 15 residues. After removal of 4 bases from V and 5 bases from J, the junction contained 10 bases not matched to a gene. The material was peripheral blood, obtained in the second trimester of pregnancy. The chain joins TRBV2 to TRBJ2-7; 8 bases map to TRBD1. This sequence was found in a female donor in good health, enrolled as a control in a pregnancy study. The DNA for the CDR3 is TGTGCCAGCAGTGTACTTGGACAGGGTTTCAACGAGCAGTACTTC. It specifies CASSVLGQGFNEQYF.